These T cell receptor beta chains were read from a single sample in a study of T-cell reconstitution after alpha-beta-depleted transplantation in children. TCRdb called the PCR reads again in MiXCR, with one record for every CDR3 protein. The profile shows 200,000 to 300,000 distinct CDR3 sequences, 25% of them singletons. Sequenced here: PBMCs, sampled before TCRalphabeta/CD19-depleted stem cell transplant. These receptors all come from a girl aged 2-15 years with Fanconi anemia, due to receive a stem cell transplant. Both conserved end residues are part of each CDR3. The order of the fields is CDR3 protein, CDR3 DNA, J gene, V gene, clone size, D gene. A D gene is named only where the DNA matches it firmly. Clone size is not always given. Where it is, it says once, few, many or a class for expanded clones.

CDR3aa: CASSQEPRLAEYNEQFF; CDR3nt: TGTGCCAGCAGCCAAGAACCTCGGCTAGCGGAATACAATGAGCAGTTCTTC; j_gene: TRBJ2-1; v_gene: TRBV4-2; abundance: many; d_gene: TRBD2
CDR3aa: CSAREGSGYNEQFF; CDR3nt: TGCAGTGCTAGAGAGGGGAGTGGGTACAATGAGCAGTTCTTC; j_gene: TRBJ2-1; v_gene: TRBV20-1; abundance: -; d_gene: -
CDR3aa: CASSFWTGLMNEQFF; CDR3nt: TGCGCCAGCAGCTTTTGGACTGGCCTAATGAATGAGCAGTTCTTC; j_gene: TRBJ2-1; v_gene: TRBV5-1; abundance: many; d_gene: -
CDR3aa: CASRIGTGVGYEQYF; CDR3nt: TGTGCCAGCAGGATTGGGACAGGGGTGGGTTACGAGCAGTACTTC; j_gene: TRBJ2-7; v_gene: TRBV12-3/TRBV12-4; abundance: many; d_gene: TRBD1
CDR3aa: CASSSIQGASTEAFF; CDR3nt: TGCGCCAGCAGCTCTATACAGGGGGCGAGCACTGAAGCTTTCTTT; j_gene: TRBJ1-1; v_gene: TRBV5-1; abundance: many; d_gene: TRBD1
CDR3aa: CSTPRGLESYEQYF; CDR3nt: TGCAGTACCCCCCGTGGACTCGAGTCCTACGAGCAGTACTTC; j_gene: TRBJ2-7; v_gene: TRBV20-1; abundance: few; d_gene: -
CDR3aa: CSARQTGPRAFF; CDR3nt: TGCAGTGCTAGACAGACAGGGCCACGAGCTTTCTTT; j_gene: TRBJ1-1; v_gene: TRBV20-1; abundance: many; d_gene: TRBD1
CDR3aa: CASSLEGNRRKKLFF; CDR3nt: TGCGCCAGCAGCTTGGAGGGGAATCGAAGGAAAAAACTGTTTTTT; j_gene: TRBJ1-4; v_gene: TRBV5-1; abundance: many; d_gene: -
CDR3aa: CSASRLAGIQETQYF; CDR3nt: TGCAGTGCTTCAAGACTAGCGGGGATCCAAGAGACCCAGTACTTC; j_gene: TRBJ2-5; v_gene: TRBV20-1; abundance: many; d_gene: TRBD2
CDR3aa: CASSLTSGGARNEQFF; CDR3nt: TGTGCCAGCAGCTTAACTAGCGGGGGGGCCAGGAATGAGCAGTTCTTC; j_gene: TRBJ2-1; v_gene: TRBV3-1; abundance: -; d_gene: TRBD2